The table lists the clone carrying this T cell receptor (beta chain) with many counts. Its antigen is still unknown. The data originate from a study of T cell repertoires in cytomegalovirus infection. Study in general: CMV infection together with matching HLA type was indicated by public TCR beta signatures.

TCRdb re-called the reads with MiXCR, one entry per CDR3 protein. The table records some 300,000 distinct CDR3 sequences, roughly 15% of them present only once. The ends were cut back, 5 bases at V and 0 bases at J, with 14 bases in the middle. The V gene's germline CDR1 is SGHRS and CDR2 YFSETQ. The CDR3 consists of 15 residues. Study-level findings and limits: The study found HLA-C-restricted CMV-specific TCR beta clonotypes dominating the ex vivo response. Carriers of CMV and the relevant HLA type were discriminated by public TCR beta frequency.

The chain has TRBV5-1 and TRBJ1-1, with unresolved D. The sample consisted of PBMCs. The clonotype originates from a human donor in good health (CMV status not recorded). Some clones in this sample may be carry-over from other donors' samples. The CDR3 coding sequence is TGCGCCAGCAGACCCGAGGTCGGCATGAACACTGAAGCTTTCTTT. It specifies CASRPEVGMNTEAFF.